These 18 T cell receptor beta chains originate from one sample sequenced in a study of PD-1 and CTLA-4 blockade in melanoma. Profiled with immunoSEQ multiplex PCR; TCRdb holds only in-frame clones, not every one. This table has about 28,000 clones, less than 95% appearing once. This material consisted of CD8+ T cells from peripheral blood, taken from a patient given anti-PD-1 treatment. These receptors all stem from a human donor with melanoma.

The chain carries TRBV23-1 and TRBJ2-7; D remains ambiguous. TRBV23-1 is an ORF; its function is uncertain. Between the trimmed V and J ends, which lost 6 bases and 7 bases, there was a span of 16 bases. The length of the CDR3 is 13 residues. The CDR3 DNA reads TGCGCCAGCAGGCCTCCGGGCCGACGAGAGCAGTACTTC. Protein product: CASRPPGRREQYF.

The chain is built from TRBV7-6 and TRBJ2-1; TRBD2 agrees at 15 bases. V lost 0 bases to trimming and J lost 8 bases; unmatched junction nucleotides: 11. Germline V lookup: CDR1 SGHVS, CDR2 FNYEAQ. The CDR3 has 19 amino acids. CDR3 in DNA: TGTGCCAGCAGCTTAGCGCAGGGGACTAGCGGGAGGAATATGCATGAGCAGTTCTTC. Translating it yields CASSLAQGTSGRNMHEQFF. Looking up the rest from reference TRBV7-6 and TRBJ2-1 gives the full variable domain: GAGVSQSPRYKVTKRGQDVALRCDPISGHVSLYWYRQALGQGPEFLTYFNYEAQQDKSGLPNDRFSAERPEGSISTLTIQRTEQRDSAMYRCASSLAQGTSGRNMHEQFFGPGTRLTVL.

The rearrangement joins TRBV5-8 to TRBJ2-3, with 9 bases fitting TRBD2. CDR1 is SGHTS, CDR2 YDEGEE, per germline. The CDR3 sequence is 15 residues long. Trimming took 3 bases from V and 3 from J; bases not matched to a gene: 5. The CDR3 DNA is TGTGCCAGCAGCTACGGGACTAGCAGTACAGATACGCAGTATTTT. Translating it yields CASSYGTSSTDTQYF.

V is TRBV11-2 and J is TRBJ2-1; 8 bases map to TRBD1. V lost 1 base to trimming and J lost 0 bases; unmatched junction nucleotides: 2. The germline CDR1 and CDR2 sequences are SGHAT and FQNNGV. The CDR3 consists of 16 residues. This CDR3 is CASSLADRGSYNEQFF. The CDR3 bases are TGTGCCAGCAGCTTAGCCGACAGGGGCTCCTACAATGAGCAGTTCTTC.

V usage is TRBV5-1 and J usage is TRBJ2-7; 9 positions match TRBD2. CDR1 SGHRS and CDR2 YFSETQ come from the germline V gene. The CDR3 is made up of 18 amino acids. V lost 0 bases and J lost 1; bases outside the gene matches: 11. CDR3 sequence reads: CASSLEGSGSLTSYEQYF. The CDR3 DNA is TGCGCCAGCAGCTTGGAGGGTAGCGGGAGCCTCACGTCCTACGAGCAGTACTTC.

The V call is TRBV5-5, the J call TRBJ2-5; no clear D gene. V was pared by 4 bases and J by 0 bases, with 10 bases between. The CDR3 extends over 14 amino acids. CDR1 and CDR2 (germline): SGHKS, YYEKEE (reference sequence). As DNA, the CDR3 is TGTGCCAGCAGCCAGACGGTGTACCAAGAGACCCAGTACTTC. Protein sequence: CASSQTVYQETQYF.

The J gene is TRBJ2-1, the V gene TRBV7-9, with D possibly TRBD2 on 6 matching bases. The CDR3 covers 16 residues. Germline CDR1 SEHNR, CDR2 FQNEAQ (reference sequence). V was trimmed by 3 bases and J by 6 bases, leaving 18 bases between them. For the CDR3, the DNA is TGTGCCAGCAGCTTGGAGCTGAGACTAGAATTCAATGAGCAGTTCTTC. Its protein is CASSLELRLEFNEQFF.

The chain uses TRBV6-4 and TRBJ1-2, with 10 positions matching TRBD1. With 3 bases clipped from V and 6 bases from J, the junction kept 7 bases outside the gene matches. The CDR3 extends over 15 amino acids. CDR1 is MRHNA and CDR2 is SNTAGT in the germline V gene. The CDR3 protein is CASSDEGDRGNGYTF. In DNA form, the CDR3 reads TGTGCCAGCAGTGATGAGGGGGACAGGGGTAATGGCTACACCTTC.

This CDR3 is CATNSPLHF. CDR3 nucleotide sequence: TGTGCCACCAATTCACCCCTCCACTTT. The gene calls are TRBV15 and TRBJ1-6, with no clear D. The V end lost 7 bases, the J end lost 8 bases, and 0 bases lay between the germline ends. CDR3 length equals 9 residues. Germline lookup yields CDR1 LNHNV and CDR2 YYDKDF (reference sequence).

This chain joins TRBV29-1 and TRBJ2-2; D is possibly TRBD1 (5 bases). V was cut by 4 bases and J by 2 bases, with 14 bases left in between. This CDR3 has 15 amino acids. Germline CDR1 SQVTM, CDR2 ANQGSEA. This chain's CDR3 is CSVVSGRENTGELFF. CDR3 in DNA: TGCAGCGTTGTTTCGGGCAGGGAAAACACCGGGGAGCTGTTTTTT.

This chain joins TRBV6-5 and TRBJ2-1; D not certain. There are 14 residues in the CDR3. CDR1 is MNHEY and CDR2 is SVGAGI in the germline V gene. V was trimmed by 6 bases and J by 7 bases, leaving 16 bases between them. CDR3 amino acids: CASSRPTYSNEQFF. CDR3 in DNA: TGTGCCAGCAGCCGGCCGACATACTCTAATGAGCAGTTCTTC.

In its sample, this clone was seen once. This sequence joins TRBV29-1 and TRBJ1-2; 7 bases map to TRBD1. The V gene's germline CDR1 is SQVTM and CDR2 ANQGSEA. This CDR3 has 16 residues. V lost 2 bases to trimming and J lost 4 bases; unmatched junction nucleotides: 13. The CDR3 coding sequence is TGCAGCGTTGAAAACCCCAGTGAGGGGGCCCTCTATGGCTACACCTTC. It encodes CSVENPSEGALYGYTF.

CDR3 sequence: CASTAFMNTEAFF. DNA of the CDR3: TGTGCCAGTACCGCGTTTATGAACACTGAAGCTTTCTTT. V gene TRBV19 combines with J gene TRBJ1-1; D remains unclear. CDR3 length: 13 residues. The V gene lost 7 bases and the J gene lost 0 bases, with 9 bases spanning the gap. Looked up from germline, CDR1 is LNHDA and CDR2 is SQIVND (reference sequence). The full variable domain, in which reference TRBV19 and TRBJ1-1 provide the parts outside the CDR3, is DGGITQSPKYLFRKEGQNVTLSCEQNLNHDAMYWYRQDPGQGLRLIYYSQIVNDFQKGDIAEGYSVSREKKESFPLTVTSAQKNPTAFYLCASTAFMNTEAFFGQGTRLTVV.

This clone appeared a single time. The rearrangement joins TRBV2 to TRBJ2-3; D gene ambiguous. Germline V gene sequence: CDR1 SNHLY, CDR2 FYNNEI. The CDR3 extends over 16 amino acids. V lost 4 bases to trimming and J lost 4 bases, with 18 bases between them. This CDR3 is CASSGLTALVADTQYF. The CDR3 DNA reads TGTGCCAGCAGTGGCCTCACCGCCCTGGTTGCAGATACGCAGTATTTT. Combining the CDR3 with reference TRBV2 and TRBJ2-3 gives the whole variable domain EPEVTQTPSHQVTQMGQEVILRCVPISNHLYFYWYRQILGQKVEFLVSFYNNEISEKSEIFDDQFSVERPDGSNFTLKIRSTKLEDSAMYFCASSGLTALVADTQYFGPGTRLTVL.

J is TRBJ2-7 and V is TRBV2; D gene ambiguous. The germline V gene has CDR1 SNHLY and CDR2 FYNNEI. V dropped 8 bases and J dropped 4 bases, with 6 bases sitting between them. This CDR3 has 10 amino acids. CDR3 residues: CASRRYEQYF. Written as DNA, the CDR3 is TGTGCCAGCCGCAGGTACGAGCAGTACTTC.

The genes are TRBV6-4 and TRBJ2-3; 11 nucleotides match TRBD2. There are 15 residues in the CDR3. V lost 3 bases to trimming and J lost 1 base; unmatched junction nucleotides: 0. From germline, CDR1 is MRHNA and CDR2 SNTAGT. The DNA of the CDR3 is TGTGCCAGCAGTGAGACTAGCGGGGGCACAGATACGCAGTATTTT. Protein: CASSETSGGTDTQYF.

The gene calls are TRBV7-9 and TRBJ2-2; D remains ambiguous. The CDR3 is 12 amino acids. Trimming cost V 3 bases and J 10 bases, with 9 bases left between them. CDR1 is SEHNR and CDR2 is FQNEAQ in the germline V gene (reference sequence). In DNA form, the CDR3 reads TGTGCCAGCAGCTTTGGTGGTACGGAGCTGTTTTTT. Residues: CASSFGGTELFF. The variable domain in full, with the rest retrieved from reference TRBV7-9 and TRBJ2-2, is DTGVSQNPRHKITKRGQNVTFRCDPISEHNRLYWYRQTLGQGPEFLTYFQNEAQLEKSRLLSDRFSAERPKGSFSTLEIQRTEQGDSAMYLCASSFGGTELFFGEGSRLTVL.

The V gene is TRBV11-3, the J gene TRBJ2-1, with 7 bases fitting TRBD2. The CDR3 is made up of 15 amino acids. V shed 6 bases, J shed 2 bases, and the junction held 7 bases outside the gene matches. The germline V gene encodes CDR1 SGHNT and CDR2 YENEEA. This chain's CDR3 is CASSPRGGAYNEQFF. The CDR3 region has the DNA TGTGCCAGCAGTCCTCGCGGGGGTGCCTACAATGAGCAGTTCTTC.